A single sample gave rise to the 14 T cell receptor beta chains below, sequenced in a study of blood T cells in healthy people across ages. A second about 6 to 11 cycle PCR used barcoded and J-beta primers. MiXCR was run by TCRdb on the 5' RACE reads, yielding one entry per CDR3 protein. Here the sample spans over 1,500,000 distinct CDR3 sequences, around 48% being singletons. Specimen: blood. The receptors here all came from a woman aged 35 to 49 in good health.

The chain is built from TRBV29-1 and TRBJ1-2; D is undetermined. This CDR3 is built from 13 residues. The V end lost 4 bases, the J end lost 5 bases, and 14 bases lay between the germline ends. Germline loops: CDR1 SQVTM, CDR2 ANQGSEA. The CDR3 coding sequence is TGCAGCGTTGTTGCAGAGGGTGGGTATGGCTACACCTTC. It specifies CSVVAEGGYGYTF.

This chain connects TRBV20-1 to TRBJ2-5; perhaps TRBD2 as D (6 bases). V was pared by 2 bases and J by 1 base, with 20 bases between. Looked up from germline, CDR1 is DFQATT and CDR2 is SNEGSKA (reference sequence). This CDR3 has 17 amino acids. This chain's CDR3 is CSARLVGGTGSQETQYF. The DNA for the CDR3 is TGCAGTGCTAGACTGGTTGGGGGGACGGGGTCCCAAGAGACCCAGTACTTC.

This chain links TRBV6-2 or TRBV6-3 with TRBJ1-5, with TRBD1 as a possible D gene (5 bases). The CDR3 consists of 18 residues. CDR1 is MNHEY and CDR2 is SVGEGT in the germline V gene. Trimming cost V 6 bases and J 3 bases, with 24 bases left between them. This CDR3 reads CASRRMDTLLEVNQPQHF. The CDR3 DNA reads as TGTGCCAGCAGGAGAATGGACACTCTTCTGGAGGTCAATCAGCCCCAGCATTTT.

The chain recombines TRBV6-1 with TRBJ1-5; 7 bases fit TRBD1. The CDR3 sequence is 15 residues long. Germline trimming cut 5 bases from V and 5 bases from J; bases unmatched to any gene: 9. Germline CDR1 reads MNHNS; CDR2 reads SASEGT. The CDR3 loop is CASSYPGGWHQPQHF. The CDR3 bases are TGTGCCAGCAGTTATCCAGGGGGTTGGCATCAGCCCCAGCATTTT.

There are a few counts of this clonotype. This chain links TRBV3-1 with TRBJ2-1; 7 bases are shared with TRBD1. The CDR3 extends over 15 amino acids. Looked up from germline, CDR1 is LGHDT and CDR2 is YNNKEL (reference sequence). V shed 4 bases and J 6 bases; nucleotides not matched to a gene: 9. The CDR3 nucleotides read TGTGCCAGCAGCCCCCCGAGGGGGCAGAGCAATGAGCAGTTCTTC. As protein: CASSPPRGQSNEQFF.

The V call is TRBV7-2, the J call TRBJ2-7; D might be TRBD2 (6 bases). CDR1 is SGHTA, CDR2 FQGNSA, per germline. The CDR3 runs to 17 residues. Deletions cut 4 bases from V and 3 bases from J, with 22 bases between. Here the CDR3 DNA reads TGTGCCAGCAGCTCCGGGACCAGGGTTCGGGGGTTCTACGAGCAGTACTTC. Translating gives CASSSGTRVRGFYEQYF. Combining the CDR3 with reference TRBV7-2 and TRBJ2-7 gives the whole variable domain GAGVSQSPSNKVTEKGKDVELRCDPISGHTALYWYRQSLGQGLEFLIYFQGNSAPDKSGLPSDRFSAERTGGSVSTLTIQRTQQEDSAVYLCASSSGTRVRGFYEQYFGPGTRLTVT.

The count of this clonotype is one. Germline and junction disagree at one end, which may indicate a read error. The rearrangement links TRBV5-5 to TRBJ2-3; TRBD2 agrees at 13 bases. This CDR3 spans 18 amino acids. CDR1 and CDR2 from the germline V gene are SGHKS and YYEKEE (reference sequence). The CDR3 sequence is CASSPGLAGVISTYTQYF. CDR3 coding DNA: TGTGCCAGCAGCCCCGGACTAGCGGGGGTCATTAGCACATATACGCAGTATTTT. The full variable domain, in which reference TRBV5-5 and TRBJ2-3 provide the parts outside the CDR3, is DAGVTQSPTHLIKTRGQQVTLRCSPISGHKSVSWYQQVLGQGPQFIFQYYEKEERGRGNFPDRFSARQFPNYSSELNVNALLLGDSALYLCASSPGLAGVISTYTQYFGPGTRLTVL.

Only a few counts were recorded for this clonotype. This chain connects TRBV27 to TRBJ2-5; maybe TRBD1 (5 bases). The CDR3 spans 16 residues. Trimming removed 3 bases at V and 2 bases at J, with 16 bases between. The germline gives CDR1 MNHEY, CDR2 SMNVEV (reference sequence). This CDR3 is CASSLSPWGRQETQYF. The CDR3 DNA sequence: TGTGCCAGCAGTTTGTCCCCGTGGGGCAGACAAGAGACCCAGTACTTC.

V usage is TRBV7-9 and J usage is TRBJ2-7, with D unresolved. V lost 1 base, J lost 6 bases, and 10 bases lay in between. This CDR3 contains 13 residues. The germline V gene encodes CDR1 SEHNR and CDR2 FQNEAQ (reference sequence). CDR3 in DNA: TGTGCCAGCAGCTTAGTCCTCACAGCCGAGCAGTACTTC. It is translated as CASSLVLTAEQYF.

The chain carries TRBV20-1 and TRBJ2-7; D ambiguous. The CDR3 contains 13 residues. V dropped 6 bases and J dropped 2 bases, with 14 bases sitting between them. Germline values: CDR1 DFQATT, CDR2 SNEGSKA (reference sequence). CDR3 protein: CSAGIALTYEQYF. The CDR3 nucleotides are TGCAGTGCGGGGATAGCACTTACCTACGAGCAGTACTTC.

CDR3 loop: CASSYAGDARYGYTF. CDR3 DNA sequence: TGTGCCAGCAGTTACGCTGGGGACGCGCGCTATGGCTACACCTTC. The V and J genes are TRBV6-2 or TRBV6-3 and TRBJ1-2; possibly TRBD1 for D (5 bases). V lost 2 bases and J lost 4, with 14 bases in between. The CDR3 spans 15 residues. Germline lookup yields CDR1 MNHEY and CDR2 SVGEGT.

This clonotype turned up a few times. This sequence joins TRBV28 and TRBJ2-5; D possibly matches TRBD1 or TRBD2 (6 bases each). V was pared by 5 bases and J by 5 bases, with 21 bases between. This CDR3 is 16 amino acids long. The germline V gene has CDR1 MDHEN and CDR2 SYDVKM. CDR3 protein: CASSPANRGARETQYF. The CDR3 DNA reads TGTGCCAGCAGTCCTGCCAATAGGGGGGCCCGCGAGACCCAGTACTTC.

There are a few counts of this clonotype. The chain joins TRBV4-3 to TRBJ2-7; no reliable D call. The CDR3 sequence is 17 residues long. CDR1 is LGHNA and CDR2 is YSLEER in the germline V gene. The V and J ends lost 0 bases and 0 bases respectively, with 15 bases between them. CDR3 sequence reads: CASSQDLRTRTSYEQYF. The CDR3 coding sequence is TGCGCCAGCAGCCAAGATTTGAGGACGAGGACCTCCTACGAGCAGTACTTC.

The DNA for the CDR3 is TGTGCCAGCACCCCGGATGTCAACTCCTACAATGAGCAGTTCTTC. Amino acid sequence: CASTPDVNSYNEQFF. The chain recombines TRBV7-9 with TRBJ2-1; no reliable D call. Deletions cut 7 bases from V and 0 bases from J, with 13 bases between. This CDR3 region has 15 residues. Germline V gene sequence: CDR1 SEHNR, CDR2 FQNEAQ (reference sequence).